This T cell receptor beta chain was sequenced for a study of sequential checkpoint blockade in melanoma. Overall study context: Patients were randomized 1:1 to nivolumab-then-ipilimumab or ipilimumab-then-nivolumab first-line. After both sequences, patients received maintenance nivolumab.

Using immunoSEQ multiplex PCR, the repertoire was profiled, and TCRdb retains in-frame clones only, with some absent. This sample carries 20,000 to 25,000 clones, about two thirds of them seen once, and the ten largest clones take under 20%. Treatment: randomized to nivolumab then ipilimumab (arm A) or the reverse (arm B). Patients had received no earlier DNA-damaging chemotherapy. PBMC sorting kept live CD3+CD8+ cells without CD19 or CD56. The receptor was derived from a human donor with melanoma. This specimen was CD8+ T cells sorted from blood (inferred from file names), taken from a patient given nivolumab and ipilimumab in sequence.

This chain's CDR3 is CASSMRPGSYNEQFF. In nucleotides, the CDR3 is TGTGCCAGTAGTATGCGGCCGGGGTCCTACAATGAGCAGTTCTTC. The chain couples TRBV19 to TRBJ2-1, with a tentative D call TRBD2 (5 bases). The germline V gene encodes CDR1 LNHDA and CDR2 SQIVND (reference sequence). The CDR3 has 15 amino acids. V was shortened by 3 bases and J by 1 base, with 10 bases between the two germline ends. The variable domain in full, completed from reference TRBV19 and TRBJ2-1, reads DGGITQSPKYLFRKEGQNVTLSCEQNLNHDAMYWYRQDPGQGLRLIYYSQIVNDFQKGDIAEGYSVSREKKESFPLTVTSAQKNPTAFYLCASSMRPGSYNEQFFGPGTRLTVL.